This T cell receptor (beta chain) is drawn from a study of T cell repertoires in cytomegalovirus infection. Across the study: Peptides in the study included HLA-C-restricted and HLA-B-restricted CMV epitopes. Public TCR beta signatures provided an indication of both CMV infection and a matching HLA type.

J lost 4 bases, V lost 0 bases, and 2 bases had no gene match. This CDR3 is 16 amino acids long. Germline CDR1 and CDR2: SGHDN and FVKESK. TCRdb re-called the reads with MiXCR, one entry per CDR3 protein. The repertoire holds some 700,000 distinct CDR3 sequences, roughly 30% seen once, with 18% in the top ten. General study findings and limits: Carriage of CMV together with the relevant HLA was identifiable through cumulative public TCR beta family frequency. Dominating the ex vivo response were HLA-C-restricted CMV-specific TCR beta clonotypes.

A word on this clonotype: The antigen is undetermined.

The sequencing here drew on cultured PBMCs, taken from culture after CMV antigen stimulation. The J gene is TRBJ2-1, the V gene TRBV14, with 11 bases that match TRBD2. The sequence derives from a human donor in good health (CMV status not recorded). Some clones in this sample may be carry-over from other donors' samples. The CDR3 reads CASSQDRLAGYNEQFF. The CDR3 bases are TGTGCCAGCAGCCAAGATCGACTAGCGGGGTACAATGAGCAGTTCTTC.